This T cell receptor (beta chain) was sequenced for a study of CD8 T cells in Susac syndrome. Sequencing of TCR beta covered CD8+ and CD4+ T cells obtained from blood. J lost 5 bases, V lost 3 bases, and 10 bases had no gene match. The CDR3 contains 16 residues. The germline V gene encodes CDR1 DFQATT and CDR2 SNEGSKA (reference sequence). After extraction with the RNeasy kit, roughly 0.5 to 1 ug of the RNA was reverse transcribed using random hexamers. The CDR3 of TCR beta was amplified by immunoSEQ multiplex PCR across 54 Vbeta and 13 Jbeta. Each CDR3 protein is one row after TCRdb ran MiXCR on the immunoSEQ multiplex PCR reads. The data contain some 150,000 distinct CDR3 sequences, roughly 94% of them seen just once; the ten biggest clones take up roughly 0.083%.

The rearrangement joins TRBV20-1 to TRBJ2-1; TRBD2 matches 10 bases. The sample comprised CD4+ T cells from PBMCs. This TCR came from a human donor in good health. This CDR3 is CSASGASGRLNNEQFF. For the CDR3, the DNA is TGCAGTGCTAGCGGGGCTAGCGGGAGACTTAACAATGAGCAGTTCTTC.